Listed below are T cell receptor beta chains from one sample, sequenced in a study of blood T cell repertoires in COVID-19. Produced via immunoSEQ multiplex PCR; TCRdb's table is partial and in-frame only. This sample yields approximately 50,000 clones, of which about 85% are seen a single time; approximately 10% belongs to the top ten. The sample was peripheral blood. Receptors were obtained from a human donor in a cohort sampled during active COVID-19. Both conserved end residues are part of each CDR3. A D gene is named only where the DNA matches it firmly. For some rows the clone size is stated as once, few or many, or as a class when expanded; others skip it.

>-|17|TRBJ2-2|few|TRBV5-1
CASSSWGDEVDTGELFF
TGCGCCAGCAGCTCCTGGGGGGATGAGGTCGACACCGGGGAGCTGTTTTTT
>TRBD2|16|TRBJ2-5|-|TRBV27
CASSSTSGLLQETQYF
TGTGCCAGCAGTTCGACTAGCGGGTTACTTCAAGAGACCCAGTACTTC
>TRBD1|14|TRBJ2-1|few|TRBV2
CAMRSRGPYNEQFF
TGTGCCATGAGGAGCAGGGGGCCTTACAATGAGCAGTTCTTC
>-|15|TRBJ1-3|-|TRBV5-8
CASSRRWETGNTIYF
TGTGCCAGCAGCCGGAGGTGGGAAACTGGAAACACCATATATTTT
>-|15|TRBJ2-7|few|TRBV6-5
CASSHSGQRSYEQYF
TGTGCCAGCAGCCACTCAGGGCAGCGATCCTACGAGCAGTACTTC
>-|16|TRBJ2-7|-|TRBV28
CASSLGAGASGYEQYF
TGTGCCAGCAGTTTGGGGGCGGGGGCTTCGGGTTACGAGCAGTACTTC
>TRBD1|16|TRBJ1-1|-|TRBV4-1
CASSRPGTGGRTEAFF
TGCGCCAGCAGCCGCCCCGGGACAGGGGGCCGCACTGAAGCTTTCTTT
>TRBD2|20|TRBJ2-1|-|TRBV27
CASLKRPGLAGTTVVDEQFF
TGTGCCAGCCTCAAAAGGCCGGGACTAGCGGGCACCACTGTTGTCGATGAGCAGTTCTTC
>-|15|TRBJ1-1|-|TRBV18
CASSPAGTTNTEAFF
TGTGCCAGCTCACCAGCCGGGACAACGAACACTGAAGCTTTCTTT
>-|12|TRBJ2-7|-|TRBV7-2
CASSLVLYEQYF
TGTGCCAGCAGCTTAGTGTTATACGAGCAGTACTTC
>-|11|TRBJ1-1|-|TRBV12-3/TRBV12-4
CASSSITEAFF
TGTGCCAGCAGTTCCATCACTGAAGCTTTCTTT
>-|15|TRBJ1-6|-|TRBV20-1
CSASPRGSYNSPLHF
TGCAGTGCTAGTCCCCGGGGCTCCTATAATTCACCCCTCCACTTT
>TRBD2|14|TRBJ2-1|-|TRBV6-2/TRBV6-3
CASSVTSEYNEQFF
TGTGCCAGCAGTGTGACTAGCGAGTACAATGAGCAGTTCTTC
>-|16|TRBJ2-1|-|TRBV27
CASSLRQVSSYNEQFF
TGTGCCAGCAGTTTAAGACAGGTCAGCTCCTACAATGAGCAGTTCTTC
>-|13|TRBJ2-2|-|TRBV5-1
CASSQLGTGELFF
TGCGCCAGCAGCCAACTCGGCACCGGGGAGCTGTTTTTT
>TRBD2|15|TRBJ2-7|-|TRBV19
CASSIGGLAVYEQYF
TGTGCCAGTAGTATAGGGGGACTAGCGGTCTACGAGCAGTACTTC
>-|14|TRBJ2-7|-|TRBV3-1/TRBV3-2
CASSQDWQGDEQYF
TGTGCCAGCAGCCAAGATTGGCAAGGGGACGAGCAGTACTTC
>TRBD2|15|TRBJ2-1|-|TRBV6-5
CASSYFGTSHNEQFF
TGTGCCAGCAGTTACTTTGGGACTAGTCACAATGAGCAGTTCTTC
>-|16|TRBJ1-2|-|TRBV28
CASSRPGLLANYGYTF
TGTGCCAGCAGTCGGCCCGGACTCTTAGCTAACTATGGCTACACCTTC
>-|16|TRBJ2-5|-|TRBV2
CASSEMLATARFAQYF
TGTGCCAGCAGTGAGATGTTGGCGACTGCGCGGTTCGCCCAGTACTTC
>TRBD2|19|TRBJ2-3|once|TRBV5-8
CASPVGVVAGGPGTDTQYF
TGTGCCAGCCCCGTAGGCGTGGTAGCGGGAGGCCCTGGCACAGATACGCAGTATTTT
>TRBD1|17|TRBJ1-1|-|TRBV11-3
CASSSTGDRVRDTEAFF
TGTGCCAGCAGCTCGACGGGGGACAGGGTGAGGGACACTGAAGCTTTCTTT
>TRBD2|16|TRBJ2-7|-|TRBV2
CASSETSGRGPYEQYF
TGTGCCAGCAGCGAGACTAGCGGGAGGGGGCCATACGAGCAGTACTTC
>-|14|TRBJ1-4|-|TRBV5-4
CASSLSLRGEKLFF
TGTGCCAGCAGCTTATCCTTGCGGGGTGAAAAACTGTTTTTT
>TRBD1|17|TRBJ1-6|-|TRBV27
CASSLFPGQTYNSPLHF
TGTGCCAGCAGTTTATTTCCGGGACAGACATATAATTCACCCCTCCACTTT
>-|15|TRBJ2-2|-|TRBV9
CASSESRGAAGELFF
TGTGCCAGCAGCGAGAGCCGGGGGGCGGCCGGGGAGCTGTTTTTT
>TRBD2|15|TRBJ2-1|once|TRBV2
CASSGGTSEYNEQFF
TGTGCCAGCAGTGGAGGGACTAGCGAGTACAATGAGCAGTTCTTC
>TRBD2|17|TRBJ2-7|-|TRBV10-1
CASPGLAGVPSKNEQYF
TGCGCCAGCCCCGGACTAGCGGGCGTCCCCTCCAAAAACGAGCAGTACTTC
>TRBD2|17|TRBJ2-1|-|TRBV10-1
CASSGLAGASSYNEQFF
TGCGCCAGCAGCGGACTAGCGGGAGCTTCTTCCTACAATGAGCAGTTCTTC
>TRBD1|17|TRBJ1-1|few|TRBV28
CASSFSPGQPLNTEAFF
TGTGCCAGCAGTTTTTCCCCGGGACAGCCATTGAACACTGAAGCTTTCTTT
>TRBD2|16|TRBJ2-3|-|TRBV5-1
CASSSTSGRAEDTQYF
TGCGCCAGCAGCTCAACTAGCGGGAGGGCTGAAGATACGCAGTATTTT
>TRBD2|14|TRBJ2-7|-|TRBV5-4
CASSLAGGPYEQYF
TGTGCCAGCAGCTTAGCGGGAGGGCCCTACGAGCAGTACTTC
>TRBD1|13|TRBJ2-5|-|TRBV15
CATSVDRGETQYF
TGTGCCACCAGCGTCGACAGGGGGGAGACCCAGTACTTC
>-|16|TRBJ2-3|once|TRBV4-3
CASSQDATGRLDTQYF
TGCGCCAGCAGCCAAGATGCCACAGGAAGATTGGATACGCAGTATTTT
>TRBD2|16|TRBJ2-5|once|TRBV5-1
CASSLATTSGRETQYF
TGCGCCAGCAGCTTGGCCACGACTAGCGGGAGGGAGACCCAGTACTTC
>TRBD1|15|TRBJ1-6|-|TRBV19
CASSIYGTGNSPLHF
TGTGCCAGTAGTATATATGGGACAGGGAATTCACCCCTCCACTTT
>-|11|TRBJ1-1|-|TRBV2
CASSENSEAFF
TGTGCCAGCAGTGAAAACTCTGAAGCTTTCTTT
>TRBD2|16|TRBJ2-5|-|TRBV4-1
CASSRVGGSTGETQYF
TGCGCCAGCAGCCGGGTGGGGGGGAGTACAGGAGAGACCCAGTACTTC
>-|12|TRBJ2-3|once|TRBV2
CASGPQGDTQYF
TGTGCCAGCGGCCCCCAGGGAGATACGCAGTATTTT
>TRBD1|15|TRBJ1-4|-|TRBV28
CASRPMGTAYEKLFF
TGTGCCAGCAGACCTATGGGGACAGCGTATGAAAAACTGTTTTTT
>-|13|TRBJ2-7|-|TRBV6-1
CASSEARPGEQYF
TGTGCCAGCAGTGAAGCGCGCCCGGGTGAGCAGTACTTC
>-|16|TRBJ2-2|-|TRBV5-1
CASSLAVTGNTGELFF
TGCGCCAGCAGCTTGGCCGTAACAGGAAACACCGGGGAGCTGTTTTTT
>TRBD2|13|TRBJ2-7|-|TRBV19
CASSSGGGYEQYF
TGTGCCAGTAGTAGTGGCGGGGGCTACGAGCAGTACTTC
>-|11|TRBJ2-7|-|TRBV20-1
CSAPRSYEQYF
TGCAGTGCTCCCCGGAGCTACGAGCAGTACTTC
>-|15|TRBJ2-3|-|TRBV2
CASSEGLASTDTQYF
TGTGCCAGCAGTGAAGGCCTAGCGAGCACAGATACGCAGTATTTT
>TRBD2|17|TRBJ2-5|-|TRBV10-2
CASGAVRSGKRGETQYF
TGCGCCAGCGGTGCGGTTAGGAGCGGGAAAAGGGGAGAGACCCAGTACTTC
>TRBD2|14|TRBJ2-7|-|TRBV29-1
CSVEEGASGYEQYF
TGCAGCGTTGAAGAGGGCGCTAGCGGCTACGAGCAGTACTTC
>-|14|TRBJ2-1|few|TRBV6-5
CASSYSRGNNEQFF
TGTGCCAGCAGTTACTCGAGGGGGAACAATGAGCAGTTCTTC
>-|15|TRBJ2-1|-|TRBV20-1
CSASPPGSSYNEQFF
TGCAGTGCTAGTCCCCCGGGGAGCTCCTACAATGAGCAGTTCTTC